The following is a TCR beta chain sequence with its context. These data belong to a study of blood T cell repertoires in COVID-19. At the level of the study: COVID-19 samples collected from the United States, Italy and Spain covered acute and convalescent phases. T cells, B-cell-depleted T cells, or PBMCs provided the cDNA or gDNA that served as material.

V lost 3 bases and J lost 5; bases outside the gene matches: 6. CDR3 length equals 15 residues. Germline lookup yields CDR1 SGHTS and CDR2 YDEGEE. Under the authors' procedure: Counts of nucleated cells, estimated from reference gene primer amplification, were obtained. Sequencing was performed with immunoSEQ multiplex PCR; in TCRdb, only in-frame clones are kept and a portion is missing. Clone size and V and J calls were adopted from that table, with D and trimming inferred from the DNA. Of 97,000 or so clones listed, about four fifths are singletons. The TCR comes from a man in his forties with active or convalescent COVID-19. The sample was peripheral blood. J is TRBJ1-2 and V is TRBV5-8; 11 bases are a match to TRBD1. The CDR3 loop reads CASSSGQGARYGYTF. The CDR3 DNA reads as TGTGCCAGCAGCTCCGGACAGGGGGCTAGGTATGGCTACACCTTC.